This T cell receptor beta chain was observed in a study of blood T cell repertoires in COVID-19. Participant ages covered 18 to 89 years across 25 or so US areas. For recovered donors of Cohort 3, there were two negative PCRs, clearance, or symptom resolution. Profiled with immunoSEQ multiplex PCR; TCRdb holds only in-frame clones, not every one. This sample has 130,000 to 150,000 clones; 85% to 90% occur once, and the top ten carry over 9%. This clone was detected many times. V lost 4 bases, J lost 5 bases, and 7 bases stayed unmatched. There are 15 residues in the CDR3. Germline CDR1 reads LNHDA; CDR2 reads SQIVND (reference sequence).

The source material was PBMCs or T cells enriched from blood (not recorded which). This sequence joins TRBV19 and TRBJ2-3, with 9 positions matching TRBD1. The source of this sequence is a man in his fifties or sixties who had recovered from COVID-19. In DNA form, the CDR3 reads TGTGCCAGTAGTACTTTTACAGGGGGCGAAGATACGCAGTATTTT. Translated, it gives CASSTFTGGEDTQYF.